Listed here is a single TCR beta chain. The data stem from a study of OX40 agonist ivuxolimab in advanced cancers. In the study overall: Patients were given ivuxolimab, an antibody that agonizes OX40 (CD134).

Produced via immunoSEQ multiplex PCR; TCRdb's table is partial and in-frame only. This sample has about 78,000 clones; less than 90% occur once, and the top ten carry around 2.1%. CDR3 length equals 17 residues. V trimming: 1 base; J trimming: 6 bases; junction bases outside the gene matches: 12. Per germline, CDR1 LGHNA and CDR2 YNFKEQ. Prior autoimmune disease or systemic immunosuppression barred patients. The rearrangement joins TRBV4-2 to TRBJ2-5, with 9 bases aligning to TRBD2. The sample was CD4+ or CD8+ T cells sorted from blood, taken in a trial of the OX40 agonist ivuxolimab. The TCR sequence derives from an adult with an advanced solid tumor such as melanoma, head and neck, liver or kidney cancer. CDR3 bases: TGTGCCAGCAGCCAAGCGGTTTGGCGGGGGGGCAAGAAGACCCAGTACTTC. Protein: CASSQAVWRGGKKTQYF.